The 14 T cell receptor beta chains below come from one sample, sequenced in a study of blood T cell repertoires in COVID-19. The table came from immunoSEQ multiplex PCR; TCRdb's copy has only in-frame clones and leaves some out. Of around 97,000 clones in the sample, almost 90% are singletons; the top ten hold about 3%. Source material: peripheral blood. The source is a human donor in a cohort sampled during active COVID-19.

The chain combines TRBV5-4 with TRBJ1-6, with D perhaps TRBD1 (6 bases). Germline lookup yields CDR1 SGHNT and CDR2 YYREEE (reference sequence). The CDR3 is 16 residues long. The germline V and J ends were trimmed by 0 bases and 13 bases, with 20 bases remaining between them. CDR3 loop: CASSLALGGRQGPLHF. Here the CDR3 DNA reads TGTGCCAGCAGCTTGGCATTAGGGGGAAGGCAGGGTCCCCTCCACTTT.

The V call is TRBV7-2, the J call TRBJ1-1; D remains unclear. The ends were cut back, 5 bases at V and 3 bases at J, with 16 bases in the middle. Germline values: CDR1 SGHTA, CDR2 FQGNSA. The CDR3 consists of 15 residues. The CDR3: CASSPRSGLDTEAFF. CDR3 DNA sequence: TGTGCCAGCAGCCCTAGATCGGGGTTGGACACTGAAGCTTTCTTT.

This chain links TRBV5-1 with TRBJ2-7; 13 bases fit TRBD2. J gave up 2 bases and V 3 bases, and 2 bases lay outside the gene matches. In germline, CDR1 is SGHRS, CDR2 YFSETQ. CDR3 length equals 15 residues. CDR3 amino acids: CASSWGTSGAYEQYF. The DNA of the CDR3 is TGCGCCAGCAGCTGGGGGACTAGCGGGGCCTACGAGCAGTACTTC.

This clone was counted a single time. The DNA for the CDR3 is TGTGCCAGCAGCCGCACAGGGAATGAAGCTTTCTTT. It specifies CASSRTGNEAFF. The rearrangement links TRBV3-1 (or the pseudogene TRBV3-2) to TRBJ1-1; maybe TRBD1 (6 bases). CDR1 and CDR2 from the germline V gene are LGHDT and YNNKEL (reference sequence). Trimming took 4 bases from V and 7 from J, leaving 10 bases between them. This CDR3 region has 12 residues.

The chain is built from TRBV30 and TRBJ1-2; possibly TRBD1 for D (6 bases). The CDR3 length is 12 residues. The germline V and J ends were trimmed by 6 bases and 4 bases, with 12 bases remaining between them. Germline V CDR1 and CDR2: GTSNPN, SVGIG (reference sequence). CDR3 nucleotides: TGTGCCTGTCAAACAGGGAGCTATGGCTACACCTTC. It is translated as CACQTGSYGYTF.

The chain recombines TRBV7-2 with TRBJ2-5, with 7 bases aligning to TRBD1. CDR3 size: 15 residues. Germline V gene lookup returns CDR1 SGHTA and CDR2 FQGNSA. The V segment lost 2 bases and the J segment 3 bases; nucleotides outside the gene matches: 6. CDR3 region: CASSLRRDSKETQYF. The CDR3 coding sequence is TGTGCCAGCAGCTTAAGACGGGACAGTAAAGAGACCCAGTACTTC.

This sequence joins TRBV5-1 and TRBJ2-7; a weak D match, TRBD2 (6 bases). V dropped 2 bases and J dropped 2 bases, with 11 bases sitting between them. Germline V gene data show CDR1 as SGHRS and CDR2 as YFSETQ. The CDR3 sequence is 14 residues long. Written as DNA, the CDR3 is TGCGCCAGCAGCTTAGGGAGGCCCCCCTACGAGCAGTACTTC. This encodes CASSLGRPPYEQYF.

The J gene is TRBJ2-5, the V gene TRBV7-6; TRBD2 might be the D (5 bases). This CDR3 has 16 amino acids. V was trimmed by 1 base and J by 5 bases, leaving 17 bases between them. Germline CDR1 SGHVS, CDR2 FNYEAQ. CDR3 sequence: CASSLGLVRAVETQYF. As DNA, the CDR3 is TGTGCCAGCAGCTTAGGTCTAGTGAGGGCGGTGGAGACCCAGTACTTC.

As DNA, the CDR3 is TGTGCCAGCAGCAAAAGGGTTGCGCGGGGGGGCAAAAACATTCAGTACTTC. This codes for CASSKRVARGGKNIQYF. This sequence joins TRBV7-2 and TRBJ2-4; 9 bases agree with TRBD2. The J segment lost 3 bases and the V segment lost 5 bases, leaving 11 bases of the junction unmatched. Germline CDR1 SGHTA, CDR2 FQGNSA. The CDR3 consists of 17 residues. Together with reference TRBV7-2 and TRBJ2-4, the CDR3 gives the full variable domain: GAGVSQSPSNKVTEKGKDVELRCDPISGHTALYWYRQSLGQGLEFLIYFQGNSAPDKSGLPSDRFSAERTGGSVSTLTIQRTQQEDSAVYLCASSKRVARGGKNIQYFGAGTRLSVL.

This clone was detected a few times. The gene calls are TRBV19 and TRBJ2-2; 11 positions match TRBD2. The CDR3 sequence is 18 residues long. CDR1 is LNHDA, CDR2 SQIVND, per germline (reference sequence). V dropped 7 bases and J dropped 2; count of bases not matched to a gene: 12. For the CDR3, the DNA is TGTGCCAGTACCCGGAGGGGGACTAGCGGAGTTAACACCGGGGAGCTGTTTTTT. Encoded protein: CASTRRGTSGVNTGELFF. Drawing the rest from reference TRBV19 and TRBJ2-2, the complete variable domain is DGGITQSPKYLFRKEGQNVTLSCEQNLNHDAMYWYRQDPGQGLRLIYYSQIVNDFQKGDIAEGYSVSREKKESFPLTVTSAQKNPTAFYLCASTRRGTSGVNTGELFFGEGSRLTVL.

This sequence joins TRBV2 and TRBJ1-5; 8 bases are shared with TRBD1. This CDR3 region has 18 residues. From germline, CDR1 is SNHLY and CDR2 FYNNEI. V shed 6 bases, J shed 4 bases, and the junction held 17 bases outside the gene matches. Here the CDR3 reads CASRTPQGAGVSNQPQHF. In nucleotides, the CDR3 is TGTGCCAGCAGGACCCCCCAGGGGGCAGGGGTATCGAATCAGCCCCAGCATTTT.

Here the CDR3 reads CASSIRASGSYEQYF. As DNA, the CDR3 is TGTGCCAGTAGTATAAGGGCTAGCGGGAGTTACGAGCAGTACTTC. The genes are TRBV19 and TRBJ2-7; 10 bases match TRBD2. CDR3 size: 15 residues. V lost 2 bases, J lost 4 bases, and 5 bases stayed unmatched. CDR1 LNHDA and CDR2 SQIVND come from the germline V gene (reference sequence). The full variable domain, its missing parts supplied by reference TRBV19 and TRBJ2-7, is DGGITQSPKYLFRKEGQNVTLSCEQNLNHDAMYWYRQDPGQGLRLIYYSQIVNDFQKGDIAEGYSVSREKKESFPLTVTSAQKNPTAFYLCASSIRASGSYEQYFGPGTRLTVT.

The chain links TRBV19 to TRBJ2-2, with D uncertain. The V end was cut by 7 bases, the J end by 0 bases, with 12 bases between. Germline V CDR1 and CDR2: LNHDA, SQIVND (reference sequence). This CDR3 is 15 amino acids long. CDR3 loop: CASNRGTTNTGELFF. CDR3 coding DNA: TGTGCCAGTAATCGCGGCACTACGAACACCGGGGAGCTGTTTTTT. The variable domain in full, completed from reference TRBV19 and TRBJ2-2, reads DGGITQSPKYLFRKEGQNVTLSCEQNLNHDAMYWYRQDPGQGLRLIYYSQIVNDFQKGDIAEGYSVSREKKESFPLTVTSAQKNPTAFYLCASNRGTTNTGELFFGEGSRLTVL.

The chain employs TRBV5-1 and TRBJ2-2; 9 bases agree with TRBD2. Germline V gives CDR1 SGHRS, CDR2 YFSETQ. The CDR3 extends over 16 amino acids. J was trimmed by 2 bases and V by 1 base; bases with no gene match: 3. CDR3 sequence reads: CASSLTSGFNTGELFF. The CDR3 nucleotides are TGCGCCAGCAGCTTGACTAGCGGGTTCAACACCGGGGAGCTGTTTTTT.